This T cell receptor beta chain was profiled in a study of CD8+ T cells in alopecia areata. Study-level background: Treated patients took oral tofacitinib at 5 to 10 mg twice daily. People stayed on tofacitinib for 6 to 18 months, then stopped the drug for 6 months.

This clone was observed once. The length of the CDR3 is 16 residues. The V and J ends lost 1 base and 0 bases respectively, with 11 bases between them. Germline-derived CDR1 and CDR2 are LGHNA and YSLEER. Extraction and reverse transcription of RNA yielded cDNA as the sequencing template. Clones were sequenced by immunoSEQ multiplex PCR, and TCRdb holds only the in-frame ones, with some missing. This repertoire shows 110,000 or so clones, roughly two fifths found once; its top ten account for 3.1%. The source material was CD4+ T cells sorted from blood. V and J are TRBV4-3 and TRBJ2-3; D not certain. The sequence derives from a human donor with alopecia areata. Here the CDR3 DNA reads TGCGCCAGCAGCCAAGGGAATCCCGGGAGCACAGATACGCAGTATTTT. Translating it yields CASSQGNPGSTDTQYF.